Here is one TCR beta chain with its context. Its specificity is not known. Germline CDR1 and CDR2: MNHEY and SVGEGT. The CDR3 spans 15 residues. V lost 6 bases, J lost 5 bases, and 7 bases stayed unmatched. Sequencing used immunoSEQ version 4 in survey mode. TCRdb's table, derived via immunoSEQ multiplex PCR, lists solely in-frame clones and lacks some. The sample contains around 39,000 clones, roughly 90% of which appear only once. This specimen belongs to a study of persistence of HIV-infected CD4 T cells. Study-level findings and limits: Compared with CD3/CD28-stimulated cells, CMV- and Gag-responding cells showed lower TCRbeta richness. Antigen-responding cells were enriched for degenerate expanded CDR3beta sequences.

This nonspecific control used anti-CD3/anti-CD28 bead stimulation of CD4+ T cells. Sorting selected CD4+ T cells upregulating both CD40 ligand and CD69. For about 20 hours, CD8-depleted PBMCs received anti-CD28/CD49d costimulation, a CD40-blocking antibody and enfuvirtide. This TCR came from an adult man with HIV who was CMV-seropositive. The chain carries TRBV6-2 or TRBV6-3 and TRBJ1-6; the match to TRBD1 covers 7 bases. The material was CD4+ T cells sorted from PBMCs after approximately 19-hour stimulation, obtained from a patient who received antiretroviral therapy. The chain's CDR3 is CASSNRGSNNSPLHF. For the CDR3, the DNA is TGTGCCAGCAGCAACAGGGGTTCAAATAATTCACCCCTCCACTTT.